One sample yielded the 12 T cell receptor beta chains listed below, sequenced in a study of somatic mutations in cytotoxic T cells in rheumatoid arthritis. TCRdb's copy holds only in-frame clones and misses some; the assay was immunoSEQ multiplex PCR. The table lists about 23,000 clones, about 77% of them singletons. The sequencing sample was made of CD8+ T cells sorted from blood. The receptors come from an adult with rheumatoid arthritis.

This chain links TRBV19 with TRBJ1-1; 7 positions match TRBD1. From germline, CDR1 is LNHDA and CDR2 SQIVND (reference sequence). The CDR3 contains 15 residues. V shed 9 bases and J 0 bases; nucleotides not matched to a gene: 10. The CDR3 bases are TGTGCCAGCGTAGACGACAGGGTAATGAACACTGAAGCTTTCTTT. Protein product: CASVDDRVMNTEAFF. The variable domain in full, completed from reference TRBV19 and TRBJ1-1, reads DGGITQSPKYLFRKEGQNVTLSCEQNLNHDAMYWYRQDPGQGLRLIYYSQIVNDFQKGDIAEGYSVSREKKESFPLTVTSAQKNPTAFYLCASVDDRVMNTEAFFGQGTRLTVV.

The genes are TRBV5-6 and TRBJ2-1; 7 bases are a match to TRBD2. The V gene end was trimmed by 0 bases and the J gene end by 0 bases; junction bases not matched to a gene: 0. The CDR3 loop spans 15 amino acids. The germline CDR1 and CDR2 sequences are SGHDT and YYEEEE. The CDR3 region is CASSLGGSSYNEQFF. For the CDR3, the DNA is TGTGCCAGCAGCTTGGGCGGGAGCTCCTACAATGAGCAGTTCTTC.

CDR3 DNA: TGTGCCAGCAGCTTAGGACAGGGGGCGGGAATAAAGACAGATACGCAGTATTTT. Amino acids: CASSLGQGAGIKTDTQYF. J is TRBJ2-3 and V is TRBV7-2; 10 nucleotides match TRBD1. From germline, CDR1 is SGHTA and CDR2 FQGNSA. The length of the CDR3 is 18 residues. With 1 base clipped from V and 3 bases from J, the junction kept 10 bases outside the gene matches.

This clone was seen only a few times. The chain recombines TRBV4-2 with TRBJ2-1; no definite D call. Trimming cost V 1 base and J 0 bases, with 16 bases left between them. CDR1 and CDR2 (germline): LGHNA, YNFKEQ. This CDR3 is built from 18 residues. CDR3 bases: TGTGCCAGCAGCCAAGCGGTTCGAGTTCTGAGCTCCTACAATGAGCAGTTCTTC. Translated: CASSQAVRVLSSYNEQFF.

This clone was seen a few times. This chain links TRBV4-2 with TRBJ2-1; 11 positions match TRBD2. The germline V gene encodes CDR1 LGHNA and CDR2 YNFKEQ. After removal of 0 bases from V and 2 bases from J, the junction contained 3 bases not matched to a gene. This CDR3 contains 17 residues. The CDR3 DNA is TGTGCCAGCAGCCAAGATCAGACTAGCGGGGCCTACAATGAGCAGTTCTTC. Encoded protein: CASSQDQTSGAYNEQFF.

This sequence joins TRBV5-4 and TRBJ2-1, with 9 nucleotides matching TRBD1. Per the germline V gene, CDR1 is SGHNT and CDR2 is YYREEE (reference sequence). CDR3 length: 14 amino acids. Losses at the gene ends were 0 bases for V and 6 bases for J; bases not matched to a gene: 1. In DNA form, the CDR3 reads TGTGCCAGCAGCTTGGAGGACAGGGGCAATGAGCAGTTCTTC. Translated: CASSLEDRGNEQFF.

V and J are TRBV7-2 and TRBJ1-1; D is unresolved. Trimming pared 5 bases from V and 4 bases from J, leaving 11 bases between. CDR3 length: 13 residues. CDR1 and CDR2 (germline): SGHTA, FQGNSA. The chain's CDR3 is CASSVRESTEAFF. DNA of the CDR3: TGTGCCAGCAGCGTGAGGGAGAGCACTGAAGCTTTCTTT. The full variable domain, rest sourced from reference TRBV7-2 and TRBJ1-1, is GAGVSQSPSNKVTEKGKDVELRCDPISGHTALYWYRQSLGQGLEFLIYFQGNSAPDKSGLPSDRFSAERTGGSVSTLTIQRTQQEDSAVYLCASSVRESTEAFFGQGTRLTVV.

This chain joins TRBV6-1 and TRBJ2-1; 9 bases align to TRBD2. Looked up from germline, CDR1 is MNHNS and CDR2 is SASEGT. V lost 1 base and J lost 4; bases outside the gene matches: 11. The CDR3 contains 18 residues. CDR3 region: CASSEVRRLAGRYNEQFF. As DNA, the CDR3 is TGTGCCAGCAGTGAAGTTCGTAGGCTAGCGGGGCGATACAATGAGCAGTTCTTC.

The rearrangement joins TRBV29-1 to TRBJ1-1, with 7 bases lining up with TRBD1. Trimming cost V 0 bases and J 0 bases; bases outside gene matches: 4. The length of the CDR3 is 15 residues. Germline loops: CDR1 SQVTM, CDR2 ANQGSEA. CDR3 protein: CSVEDPTGMNTEAFF. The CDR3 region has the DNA TGCAGCGTTGAAGATCCGACAGGGATGAACACTGAAGCTTTCTTT.

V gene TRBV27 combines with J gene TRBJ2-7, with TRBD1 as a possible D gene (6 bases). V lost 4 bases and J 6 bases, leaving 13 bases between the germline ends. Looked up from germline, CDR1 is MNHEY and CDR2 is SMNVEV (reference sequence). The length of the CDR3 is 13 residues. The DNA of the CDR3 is TGTGCCAGCAGTTCCCGTAGGGGGTCCGAGCAGTACTTC. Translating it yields CASSSRRGSEQYF.

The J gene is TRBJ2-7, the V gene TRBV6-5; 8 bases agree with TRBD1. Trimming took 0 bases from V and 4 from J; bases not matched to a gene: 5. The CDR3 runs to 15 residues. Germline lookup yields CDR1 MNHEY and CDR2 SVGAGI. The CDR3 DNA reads TGTGCCAGCAGTTACTCGGAACAGGGGGAGTACGAGCAGTACTTC. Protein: CASSYSEQGEYEQYF.

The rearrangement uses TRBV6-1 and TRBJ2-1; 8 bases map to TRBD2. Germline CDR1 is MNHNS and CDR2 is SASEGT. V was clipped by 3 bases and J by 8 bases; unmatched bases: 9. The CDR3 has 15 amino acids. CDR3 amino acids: CASSDGSGSSDEQFF. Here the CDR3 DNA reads TGTGCCAGCAGTGACGGAAGCGGGAGTTCGGATGAGCAGTTCTTC.